This T cell receptor beta chain comes out of a study of cytomegalovirus exposure and HLA in healthy donors. Background on the study: Among 150 million to 200 million T cells, an earlier analysis found roughly 100 million unique TCR beta sequences. Notes on the study in general: A missense DCLRE1C variant was associated with V- and J-gene trimming of TCR beta chains in a later analysis, and an independent cohort replicated the association. Previous analysis showed most TCR beta V segments were productive about 87% or about 30% of the time. The majority of CMV-associated TCR beta chains were reported as apparently HLA-restricted in a later analysis.

Points on this clone: The antigen is not known.

Primers for the PCR totalled 60 Vbeta and 13 Jbeta. Profiled with immunoSEQ multiplex PCR; TCRdb holds only in-frame clones, not every one. The table has roughly 98,000 clones, around two thirds seen once. Specimen: PBMCs. The receptor comes from a woman in her 30s in good health and CMV-seropositive.

The CDR3 reads CASKRGGGTDTQYF. The CDR3 DNA reads as TGTGCCAGTAAGCGGGGGGGCGGCACAGATACGCAGTATTTT. V gene TRBV28 combines with J gene TRBJ2-3, with 10 bases matching TRBD2. V gave up 9 bases and J gave up 1 base; unmatched junction bases: 4. This CDR3 is built from 14 residues. Germline values: CDR1 MDHEN, CDR2 SYDVKM.